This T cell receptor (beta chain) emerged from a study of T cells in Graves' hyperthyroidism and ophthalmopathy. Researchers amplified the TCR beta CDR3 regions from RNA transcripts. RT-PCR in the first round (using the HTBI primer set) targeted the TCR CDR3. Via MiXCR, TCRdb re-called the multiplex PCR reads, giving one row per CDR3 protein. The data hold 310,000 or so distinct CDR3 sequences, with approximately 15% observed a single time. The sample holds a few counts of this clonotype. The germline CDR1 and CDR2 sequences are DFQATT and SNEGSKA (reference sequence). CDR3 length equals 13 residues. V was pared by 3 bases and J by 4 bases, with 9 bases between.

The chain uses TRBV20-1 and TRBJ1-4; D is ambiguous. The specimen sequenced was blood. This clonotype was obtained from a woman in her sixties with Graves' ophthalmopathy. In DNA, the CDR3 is TGCAGTGCTAGTGACGGTCGTAATGAAAAACTGTTTTTT. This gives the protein CSASDGRNEKLFF.